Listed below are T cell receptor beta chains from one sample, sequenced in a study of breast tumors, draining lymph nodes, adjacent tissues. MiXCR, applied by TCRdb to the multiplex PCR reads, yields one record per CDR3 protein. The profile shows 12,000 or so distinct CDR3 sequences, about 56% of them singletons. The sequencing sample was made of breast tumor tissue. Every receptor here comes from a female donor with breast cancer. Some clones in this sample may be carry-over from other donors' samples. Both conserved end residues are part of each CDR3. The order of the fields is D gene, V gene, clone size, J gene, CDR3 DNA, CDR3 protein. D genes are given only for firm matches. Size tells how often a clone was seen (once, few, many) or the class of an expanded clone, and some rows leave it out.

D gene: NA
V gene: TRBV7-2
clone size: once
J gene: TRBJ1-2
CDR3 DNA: TGTGCCAGCAGCTTAATGAGGGACCCTAACTATGGCTACACCTTC
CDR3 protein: CASSLMRDPNYGYTF

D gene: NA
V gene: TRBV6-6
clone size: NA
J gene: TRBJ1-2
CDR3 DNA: TGTGCCAGCAGGCAAAGTGACTATGGCTACACCTTC
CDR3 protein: CASRQSDYGYTF

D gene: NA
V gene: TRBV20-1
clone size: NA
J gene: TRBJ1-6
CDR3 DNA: TGCAGTGCCGCGGGACACTTAAATTCACCCCTCCACTTT
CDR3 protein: CSAAGHLNSPLHF

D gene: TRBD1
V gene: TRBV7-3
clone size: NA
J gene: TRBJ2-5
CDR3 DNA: TGTGCCAGCAGCTTCGGGACAGGGCAAGAGACCCAGTACTTC
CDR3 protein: CASSFGTGQETQYF

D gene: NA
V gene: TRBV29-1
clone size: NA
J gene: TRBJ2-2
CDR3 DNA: TGCAGCTTAGGGACGGAACGACCTACCGGGGAGCTGTTTTTT
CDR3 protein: CSLGTERPTGELFF

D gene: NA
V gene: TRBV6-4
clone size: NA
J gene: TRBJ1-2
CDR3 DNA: TGTGCCAGCAGTGACGCAGGGGATGGCTACACCTTC
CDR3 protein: CASSDAGDGYTF

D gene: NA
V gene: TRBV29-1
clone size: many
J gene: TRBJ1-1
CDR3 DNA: TGCAGCGTACGCGAGCTGAACACTGAAGCTTTCTTT
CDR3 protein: CSVRELNTEAFF

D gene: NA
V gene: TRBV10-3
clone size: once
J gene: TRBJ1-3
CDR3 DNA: TGTGCCATCAGTGAGTCGGGTGGAAACACCATATATTTT
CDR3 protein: CAISESGGNTIYF

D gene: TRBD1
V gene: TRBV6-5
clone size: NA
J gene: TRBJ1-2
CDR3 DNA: TGTGCCAGCAGATATGGACAGGGTTGTGGCTACACCTTC
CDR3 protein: CASRYGQGCGYTF

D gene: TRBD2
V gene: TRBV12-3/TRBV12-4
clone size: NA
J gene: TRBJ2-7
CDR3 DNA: TGTGCCAGCAGGAGGACTAGCGGGGCCGAGCAGTACTTC
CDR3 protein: CASRRTSGAEQYF

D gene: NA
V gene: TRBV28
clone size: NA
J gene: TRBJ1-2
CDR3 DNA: TGTGCCAGCAGTTTACGGCAAGACTATGGCTACACCTTC
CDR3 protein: CASSLRQDYGYTF

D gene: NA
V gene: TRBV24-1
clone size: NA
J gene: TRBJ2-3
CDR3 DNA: TGTGCCACCAGTGATTGGGGCCGTGAAGGGCGGACAGATACGCAGTATTTT
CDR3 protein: CATSDWGREGRTDTQYF

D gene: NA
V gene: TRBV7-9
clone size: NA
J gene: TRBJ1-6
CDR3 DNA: TGTGCCAGCAGCTTACTACAGGATAATTCACCCCTCCACTTT
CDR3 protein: CASSLLQDNSPLHF

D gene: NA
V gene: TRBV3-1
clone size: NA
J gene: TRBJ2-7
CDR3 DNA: TGTGCCAGCAGCCAAGATGGGGACGCTTCCTACGAGCAGTACTTC
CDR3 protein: CASSQDGDASYEQYF

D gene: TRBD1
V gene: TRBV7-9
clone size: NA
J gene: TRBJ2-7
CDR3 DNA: TGTGCCAGCAGCCCGCATGGTGGGACAGGTTACGAGCAGTACTTC
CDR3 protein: CASSPHGGTGYEQYF

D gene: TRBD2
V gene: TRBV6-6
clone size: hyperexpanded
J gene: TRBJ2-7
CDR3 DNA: TGTGCCAGCAGTCCCAGGACTAGCGGGGCCGAGCAGTACTTC
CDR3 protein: CASSPRTSGAEQYF

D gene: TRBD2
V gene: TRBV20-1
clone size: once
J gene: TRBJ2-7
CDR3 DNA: TGCAGTGCTAGTAAAGGGAAGCGGGAGACGGGTTACGAGCAGTACTTC
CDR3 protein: CSASKGKRETGYEQYF

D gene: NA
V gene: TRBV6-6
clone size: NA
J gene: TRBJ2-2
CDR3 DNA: TGTGCCAGCAGTTCCTCGCCGGGACTGGGGGGCACCGGGGAGCTGTTTTTT
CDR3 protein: CASSSSPGLGGTGELFF

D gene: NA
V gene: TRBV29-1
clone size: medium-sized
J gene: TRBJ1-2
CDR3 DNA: TGCAGCGTTTGGGGCCACGGCTACACCTTC
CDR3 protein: CSVWGHGYTF

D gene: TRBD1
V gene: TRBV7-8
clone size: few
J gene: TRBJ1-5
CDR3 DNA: TGTGCCAGCAGCACCAGGACAGGGGGGTTTCAGCCCCAGCATTTT
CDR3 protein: CASSTRTGGFQPQHF

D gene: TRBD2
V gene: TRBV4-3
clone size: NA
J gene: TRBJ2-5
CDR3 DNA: TGCGCCAGCAGCCAAGAGGCGGGGGGGGTCAAAGAGACCCAGTACTTC
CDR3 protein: CASSQEAGGVKETQYF

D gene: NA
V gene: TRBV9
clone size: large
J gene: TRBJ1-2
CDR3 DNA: TGTGCCAGCAGCGTAGACAGTCACAACTATGGCTACACCTTC
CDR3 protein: CASSVDSHNYGYTF

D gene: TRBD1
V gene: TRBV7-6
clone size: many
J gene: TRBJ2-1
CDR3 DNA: TGTGCCAGCAGCGCACCGGGACAGGGGGCTCGAAATGAGCAGTTCTTC
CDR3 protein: CASSAPGQGARNEQFF

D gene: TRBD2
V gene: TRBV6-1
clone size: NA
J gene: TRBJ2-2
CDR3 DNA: TGTGCCAGCAGTCGACTAGCGGGGACCCCGTTGGAGCTGTTTTTT
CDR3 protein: CASSRLAGTPLELFF

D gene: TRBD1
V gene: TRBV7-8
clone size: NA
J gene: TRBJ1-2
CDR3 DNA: TGTGCCAGCAGCTCCGACAGGGCAAGAGGCTACACCTTC
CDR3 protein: CASSSDRARGYTF

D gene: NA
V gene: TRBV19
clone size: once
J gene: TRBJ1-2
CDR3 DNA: TGTGCCAGTAGTCGACAGACGATGACCTATGGCTACACCTTC
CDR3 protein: CASSRQTMTYGYTF

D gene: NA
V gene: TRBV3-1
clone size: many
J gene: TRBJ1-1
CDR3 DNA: TGTGCCAGCAGCCGAGTTATGAACACTGAAGCTTTCTTT
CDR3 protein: CASSRVMNTEAFF

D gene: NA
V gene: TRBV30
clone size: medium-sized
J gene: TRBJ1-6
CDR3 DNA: TGTGCCTGGTCTTCTCAGGCTAGCTCACCCCTCCACTTT
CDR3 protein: CAWSSQASSPLHF

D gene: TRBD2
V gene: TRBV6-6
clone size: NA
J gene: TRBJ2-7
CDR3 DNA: TGTGCCAGCAGTCCCTCTAGCGGGAGTGATTCCTACGAGCAGTACTTC
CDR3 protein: CASSPSSGSDSYEQYF

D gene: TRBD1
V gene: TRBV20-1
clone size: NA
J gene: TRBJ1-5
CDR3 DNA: TGCAGTGCTAGAGCGGGACAGGGGAGCAATCAGCCCCAGCATTTT
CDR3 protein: CSARAGQGSNQPQHF

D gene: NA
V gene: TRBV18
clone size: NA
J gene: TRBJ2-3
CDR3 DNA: TGTGCCAGCTCACCACGAGTCGGCACAGATACGCAGTATTTT
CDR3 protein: CASSPRVGTDTQYF

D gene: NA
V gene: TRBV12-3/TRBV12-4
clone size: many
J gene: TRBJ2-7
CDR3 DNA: TGTGCCAGCAGTTCGCACGGGACATCCTACGAGCAGTACTTC
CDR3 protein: CASSSHGTSYEQYF

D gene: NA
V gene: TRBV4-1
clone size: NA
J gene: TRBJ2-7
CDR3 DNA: TGCGCCAGCAGCCAAGTTCGAAGCCACGAGCAGTACTTC
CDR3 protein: CASSQVRSHEQYF

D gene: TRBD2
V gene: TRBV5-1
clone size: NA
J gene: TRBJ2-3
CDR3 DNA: TGCGCCAGCAGCCTAGGGACTAGCGCTAACACAGATACGCAGTATTTT
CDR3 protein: CASSLGTSANTDTQYF

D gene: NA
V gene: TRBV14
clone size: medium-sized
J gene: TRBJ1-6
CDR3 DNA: TGTGCCAGCAGCCAAGCTCCTTCACCCCTCCACTTT
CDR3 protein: CASSQAPSPLHF

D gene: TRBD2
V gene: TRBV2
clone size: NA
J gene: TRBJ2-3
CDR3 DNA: TGTGCCAGCCAAGCGGAAGCGGGATCACGGGATACGCAGTATTTT
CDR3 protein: CASQAEAGSRDTQYF

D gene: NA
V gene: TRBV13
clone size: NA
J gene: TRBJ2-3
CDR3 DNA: TGTGCCAGCAGCTTAGGGGCAGGGCTGACAGATACGCAGTATTTT
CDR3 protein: CASSLGAGLTDTQYF

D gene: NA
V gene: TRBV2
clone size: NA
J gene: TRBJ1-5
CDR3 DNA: TGTGCCAGCAGTGAGGGGCCTCAGCCCCAGCATTTT
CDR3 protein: CASSEGPQPQHF

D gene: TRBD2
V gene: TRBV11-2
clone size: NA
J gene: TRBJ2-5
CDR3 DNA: TGTGCCAGCAGCACCCGGACTAGCGTACAAGAGACCCAGTACTTC
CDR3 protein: CASSTRTSVQETQYF

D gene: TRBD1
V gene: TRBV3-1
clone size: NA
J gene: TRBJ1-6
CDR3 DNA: TGTGCCAGCAGCCAATTAGGGACAGGTTCACCCCTCCACTTT
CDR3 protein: CASSQLGTGSPLHF

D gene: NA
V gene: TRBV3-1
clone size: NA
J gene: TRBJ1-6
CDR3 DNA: TGCGCCAGCAGCCAAGATGATTCGACACCCCTCCACTTT
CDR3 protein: CASSQDDSTPLHF

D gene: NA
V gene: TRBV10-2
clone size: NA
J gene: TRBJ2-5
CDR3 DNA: TGCGCCAGCAGCCGAGCGAGACGAGATTCAGAGACCCAGTACTTC
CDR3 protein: CASSRARRDSETQYF

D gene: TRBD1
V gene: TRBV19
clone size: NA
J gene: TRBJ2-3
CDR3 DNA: TGTGCCAGTAGCCGGACAGGGAACACAGATACGCAGTATTTT
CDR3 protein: CASSRTGNTDTQYF

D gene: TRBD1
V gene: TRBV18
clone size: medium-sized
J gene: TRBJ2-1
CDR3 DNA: TGTGCCAGCTCACAGAGACAGGGGGCGTCCTACAATGAGCAGTTCTTC
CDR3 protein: CASSQRQGASYNEQFF

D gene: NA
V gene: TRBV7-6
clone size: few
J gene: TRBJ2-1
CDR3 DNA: TGTGCCAGCAGCTGGGCGGGCGGGATGAAAAATGAGCAGTTCTTC
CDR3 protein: CASSWAGGMKNEQFF

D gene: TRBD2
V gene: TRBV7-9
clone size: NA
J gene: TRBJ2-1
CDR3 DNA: TGTGCCAGCAGCCCAGGGAGTAGCGGGAACAATGAGCAGTTCTTC
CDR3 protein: CASSPGSSGNNEQFF

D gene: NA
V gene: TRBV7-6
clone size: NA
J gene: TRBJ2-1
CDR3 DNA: TGTGCCAGCAGCTGGGGACCCCAGGGGTCCCAAAGGGGGAGTAATGAGCAGTTCTTC
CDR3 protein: CASSWGPQGSQRGSNEQFF

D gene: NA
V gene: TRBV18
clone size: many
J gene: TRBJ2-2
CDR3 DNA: TGTGCCAGCTCACCAGGCGGGTCCACCGGGGAGCTGTTTTTT
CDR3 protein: CASSPGGSTGELFF

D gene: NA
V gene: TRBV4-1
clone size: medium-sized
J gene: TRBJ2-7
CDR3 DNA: TGCGCCAGCAGCCAAGACTTCAGGGCTACCTACGAGCAGTACTTC
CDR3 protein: CASSQDFRATYEQYF

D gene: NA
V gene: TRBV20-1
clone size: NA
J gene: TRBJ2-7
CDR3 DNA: TGCAGTGCTAGAGATCGGGAATGGGGGGCTACCTACGAGCAGTACTTC
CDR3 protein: CSARDREWGATYEQYF

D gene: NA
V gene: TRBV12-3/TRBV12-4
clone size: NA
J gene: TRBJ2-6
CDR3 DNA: TGTGCCAGCAGCCCCTATAAGGTCAACGTCCTGACTTTC
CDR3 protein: CASSPYKVNVLTF

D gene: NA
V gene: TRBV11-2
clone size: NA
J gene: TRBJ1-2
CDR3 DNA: TGTGCCAGCAGCTTACCAAGGGGTGGCGAACAGGGTAACTATGGCTACACCTTC
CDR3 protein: CASSLPRGGEQGNYGYTF

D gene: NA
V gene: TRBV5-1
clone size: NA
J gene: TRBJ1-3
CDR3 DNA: TGCGCCAGCAGCCAATACTCGACAGACTCTGGAAACACCATATATTTT
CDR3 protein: CASSQYSTDSGNTIYF

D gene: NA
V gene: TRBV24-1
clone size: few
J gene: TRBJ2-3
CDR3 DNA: TGTGCCACCAGTGGAGAGGGGGGGCGCATACGGAGAGATACGCAGTATTTT
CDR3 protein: CATSGEGGRIRRDTQYF